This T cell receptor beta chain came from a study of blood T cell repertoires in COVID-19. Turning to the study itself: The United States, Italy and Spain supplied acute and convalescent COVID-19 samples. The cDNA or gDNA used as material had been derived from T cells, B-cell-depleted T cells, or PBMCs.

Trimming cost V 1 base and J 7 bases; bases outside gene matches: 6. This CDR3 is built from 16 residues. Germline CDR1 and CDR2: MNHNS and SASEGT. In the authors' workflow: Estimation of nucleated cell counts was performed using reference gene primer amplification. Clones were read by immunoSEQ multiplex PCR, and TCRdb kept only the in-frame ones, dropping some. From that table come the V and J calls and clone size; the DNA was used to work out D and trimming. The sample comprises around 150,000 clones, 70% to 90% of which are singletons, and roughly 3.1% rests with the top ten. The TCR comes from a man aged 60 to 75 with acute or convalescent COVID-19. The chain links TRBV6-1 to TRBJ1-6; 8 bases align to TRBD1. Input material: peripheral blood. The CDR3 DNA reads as TGTGCCAGCAGTGAAGGAGATGACAGGGGAAATTCACCCCTCCACTTT. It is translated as CASSEGDDRGNSPLHF.